This T cell receptor beta chain was recorded in a study of PD-L1 blockade in urothelial cancer. Overall study: Atezolizumab 1,200 mg was given intravenously every 3 weeks, starting 2014. Study outcomes and limitations: Durable benefit was linked to greater 3-week expansion of tumor-associated blood clones.

V was clipped by 6 bases and J by 1 base; unmatched bases: 9. The CDR3 contains 16 residues. In germline, CDR1 is MDHEN, CDR2 SYDVKM. Time point meaning: pretreatment peripheral blood. Sequencing used immunoSEQ multiplex PCR; TCRdb keeps in-frame clones, though not all of them. The table shows under 50,000 clones, with 82% occurring only once. This clone was counted a single time. The antigen is unknown. This receptor was obtained from a man in his fifties with urothelial cancer. This chain joins TRBV28 and TRBJ1-5, with TRBD1 identical over 7 bases. Material: PBMCs, obtained around atezolizumab (anti-PD-L1) treatment. In DNA form, the CDR3 reads TGTGCCAGCAGCAATAGACAGGGTATGAGCAATCAGCCCCAGCATTTT. Encoded protein: CASSNRQGMSNQPQHF.